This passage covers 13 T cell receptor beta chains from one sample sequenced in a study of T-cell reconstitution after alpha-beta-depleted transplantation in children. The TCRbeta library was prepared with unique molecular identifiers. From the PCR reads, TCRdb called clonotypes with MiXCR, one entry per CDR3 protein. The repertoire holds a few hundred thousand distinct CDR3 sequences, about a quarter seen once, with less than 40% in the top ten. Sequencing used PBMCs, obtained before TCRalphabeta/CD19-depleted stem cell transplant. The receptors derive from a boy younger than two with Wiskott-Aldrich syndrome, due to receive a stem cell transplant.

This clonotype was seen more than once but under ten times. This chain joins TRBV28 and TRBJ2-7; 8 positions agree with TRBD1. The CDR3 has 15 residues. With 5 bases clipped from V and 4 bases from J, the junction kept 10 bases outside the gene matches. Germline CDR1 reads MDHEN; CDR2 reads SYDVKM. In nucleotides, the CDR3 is TGTGCCAGCAGTCTACGCCGGACAGGGTTATACGAGCAGTACTTC. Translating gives CASSLRRTGLYEQYF.

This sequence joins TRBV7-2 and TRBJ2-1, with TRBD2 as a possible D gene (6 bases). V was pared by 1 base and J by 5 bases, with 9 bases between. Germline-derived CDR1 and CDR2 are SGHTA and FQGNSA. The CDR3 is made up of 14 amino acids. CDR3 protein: CASSLGGLNNEQFF. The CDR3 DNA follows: TGTGCCAGCAGCTTAGGGGGACTTAACAATGAGCAGTTCTTC.

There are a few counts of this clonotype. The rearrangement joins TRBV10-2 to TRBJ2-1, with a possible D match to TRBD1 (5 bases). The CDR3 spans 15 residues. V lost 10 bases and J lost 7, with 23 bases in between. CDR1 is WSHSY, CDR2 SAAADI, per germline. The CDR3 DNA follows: TGCGCCACCGATGAAAGACAGTGTTGTGGGAATGAGCAGTTCTTC. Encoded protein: CATDERQCCGNEQFF.

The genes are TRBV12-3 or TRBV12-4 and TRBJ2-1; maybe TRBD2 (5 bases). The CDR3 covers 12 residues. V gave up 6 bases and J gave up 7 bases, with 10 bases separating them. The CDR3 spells CASSLTKNEQFF. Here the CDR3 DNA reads TGTGCCAGCAGCCTGACTAAAAATGAGCAGTTCTTC.

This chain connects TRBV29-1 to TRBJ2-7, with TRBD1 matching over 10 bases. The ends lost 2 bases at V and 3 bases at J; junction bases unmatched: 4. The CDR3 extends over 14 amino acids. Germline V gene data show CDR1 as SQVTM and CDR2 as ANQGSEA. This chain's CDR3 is CSVETRDRGYEQYF. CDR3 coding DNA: TGCAGCGTTGAAACTAGGGACAGGGGCTACGAGCAGTACTTC.

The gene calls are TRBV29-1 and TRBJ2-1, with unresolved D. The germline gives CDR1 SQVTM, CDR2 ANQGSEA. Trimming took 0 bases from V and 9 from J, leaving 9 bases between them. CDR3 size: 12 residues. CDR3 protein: CSVEDRVTEQFF. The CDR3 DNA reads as TGCAGCGTTGAAGATCGGGTTACTGAGCAGTTCTTC.

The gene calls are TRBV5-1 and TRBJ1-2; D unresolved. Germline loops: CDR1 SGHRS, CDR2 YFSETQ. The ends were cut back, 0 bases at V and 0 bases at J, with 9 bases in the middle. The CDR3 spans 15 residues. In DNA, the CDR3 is TGCGCCAGCAGCTTGGCCCCCGGCTCTAACTATGGCTACACCTTC. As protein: CASSLAPGSNYGYTF.

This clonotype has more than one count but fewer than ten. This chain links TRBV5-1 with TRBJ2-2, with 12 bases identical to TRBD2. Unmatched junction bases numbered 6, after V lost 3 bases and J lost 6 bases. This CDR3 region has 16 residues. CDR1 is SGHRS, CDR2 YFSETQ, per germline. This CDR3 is CASSSTSGSWAGELFF. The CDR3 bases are TGCGCCAGCAGCTCGACTAGCGGGAGTTGGGCCGGGGAGCTGTTTTTT.

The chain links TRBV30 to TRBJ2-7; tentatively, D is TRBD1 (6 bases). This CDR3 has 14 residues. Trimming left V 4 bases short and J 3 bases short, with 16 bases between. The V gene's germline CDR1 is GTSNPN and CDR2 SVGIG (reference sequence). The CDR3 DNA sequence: TGTGCCTGGAATAGACAGGCCCTGGGCTACGAGCAGTACTTC. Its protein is CAWNRQALGYEQYF.

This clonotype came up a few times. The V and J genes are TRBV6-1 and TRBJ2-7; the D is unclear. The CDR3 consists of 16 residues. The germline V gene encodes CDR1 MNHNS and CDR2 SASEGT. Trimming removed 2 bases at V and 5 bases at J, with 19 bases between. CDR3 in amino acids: CASSESGSAAPHEQYF. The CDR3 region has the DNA TGTGCCAGCAGTGAATCCGGGTCAGCCGCACCCCACGAGCAGTACTTC.

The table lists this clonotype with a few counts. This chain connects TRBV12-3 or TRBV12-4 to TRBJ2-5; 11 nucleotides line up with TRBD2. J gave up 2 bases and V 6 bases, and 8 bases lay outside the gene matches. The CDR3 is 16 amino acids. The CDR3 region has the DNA TGTGCCAGCAGCCCCCTACTAGCGGGAGTACAAGAGACCCAGTACTTC. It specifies CASSPLLAGVQETQYF.

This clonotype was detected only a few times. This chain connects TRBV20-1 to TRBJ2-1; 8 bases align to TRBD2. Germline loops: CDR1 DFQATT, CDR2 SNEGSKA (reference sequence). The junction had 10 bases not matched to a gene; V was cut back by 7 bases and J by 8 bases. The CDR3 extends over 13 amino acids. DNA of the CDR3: TGCAGTGGGTCAGCGGGAGAGTGGGATGAGCAGTTCTTC. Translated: CSGSAGEWDEQFF.

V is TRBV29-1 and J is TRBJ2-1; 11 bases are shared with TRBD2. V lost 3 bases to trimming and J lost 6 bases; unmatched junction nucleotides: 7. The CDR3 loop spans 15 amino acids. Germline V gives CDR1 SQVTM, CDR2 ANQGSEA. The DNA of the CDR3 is TGCAGCGTTGAGAACATAGCGGGAGGGTCCAATGAGCAGTTCTTC. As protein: CSVENIAGGSNEQFF.